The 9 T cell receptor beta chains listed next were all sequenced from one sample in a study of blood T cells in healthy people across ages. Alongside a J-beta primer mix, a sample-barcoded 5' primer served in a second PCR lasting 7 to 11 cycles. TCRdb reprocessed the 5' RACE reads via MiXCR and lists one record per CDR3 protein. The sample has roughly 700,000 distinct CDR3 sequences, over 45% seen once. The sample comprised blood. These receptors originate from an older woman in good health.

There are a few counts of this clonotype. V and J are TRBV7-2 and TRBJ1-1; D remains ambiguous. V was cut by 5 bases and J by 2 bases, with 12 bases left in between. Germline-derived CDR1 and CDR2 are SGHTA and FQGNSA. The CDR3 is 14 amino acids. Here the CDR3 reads CASSPTLQNTEAFF. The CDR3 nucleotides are TGTGCCAGCAGCCCCACTCTCCAAAACACTGAAGCTTTCTTT.

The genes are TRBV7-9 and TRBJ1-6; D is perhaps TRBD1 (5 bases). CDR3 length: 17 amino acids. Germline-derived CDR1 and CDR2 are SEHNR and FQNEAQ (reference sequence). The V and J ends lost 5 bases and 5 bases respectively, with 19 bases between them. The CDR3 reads CASSIGTARAHNSPLHF. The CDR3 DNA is TGTGCCAGCAGCATCGGGACCGCAAGGGCCCATAATTCACCCCTCCACTTT.

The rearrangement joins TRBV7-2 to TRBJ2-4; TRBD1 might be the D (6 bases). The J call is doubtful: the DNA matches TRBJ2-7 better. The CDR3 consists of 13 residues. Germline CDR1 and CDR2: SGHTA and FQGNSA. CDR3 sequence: CASSYDTGSEQYF. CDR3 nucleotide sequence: TGTGCCAGCAGCTACGACACAGGGTCCGAGCAGTACTTC.

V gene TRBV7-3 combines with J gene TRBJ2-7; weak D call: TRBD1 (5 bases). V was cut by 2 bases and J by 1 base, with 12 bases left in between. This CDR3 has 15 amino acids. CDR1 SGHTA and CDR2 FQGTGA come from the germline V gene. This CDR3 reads CASSLGAGPSYEQYF. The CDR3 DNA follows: TGTGCCAGCAGCTTAGGGGCAGGCCCTTCCTACGAGCAGTACTTC.

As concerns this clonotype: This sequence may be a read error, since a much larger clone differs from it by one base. CDR3 nucleotide sequence: TGTACCAGCAGCCAAGGGCGGAACACTGAAGCTTTCTTT. As protein: CTSSQGRNTEAFF. The chain links TRBV3-1 to TRBJ1-1; D not resolved. Per the germline V gene, CDR1 is LGHDT and CDR2 is YNNKEL (reference sequence). This CDR3 region has 13 residues.

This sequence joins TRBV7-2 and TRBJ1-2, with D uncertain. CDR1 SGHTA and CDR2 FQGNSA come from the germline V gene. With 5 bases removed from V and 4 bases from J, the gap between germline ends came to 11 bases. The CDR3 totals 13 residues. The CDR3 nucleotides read TGTGCCAGCAGCGTATCGACGGGCTATGGCTACACCTTC. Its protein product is CASSVSTGYGYTF.

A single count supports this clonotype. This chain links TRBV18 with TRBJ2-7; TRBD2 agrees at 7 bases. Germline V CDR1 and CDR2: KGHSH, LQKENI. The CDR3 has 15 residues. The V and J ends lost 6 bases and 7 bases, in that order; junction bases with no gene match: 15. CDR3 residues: CASSGAGYSYNEQYF. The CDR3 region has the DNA TGTGCCAGCTCGGGAGCGGGATACTCCTACAATGAGCAGTACTTC.

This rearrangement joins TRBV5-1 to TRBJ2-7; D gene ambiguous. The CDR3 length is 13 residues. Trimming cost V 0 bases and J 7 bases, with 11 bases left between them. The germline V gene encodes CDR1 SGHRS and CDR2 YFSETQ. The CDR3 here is CASSLAPYNEQYF. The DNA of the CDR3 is TGCGCCAGCAGCTTGGCGCCATACAATGAGCAGTACTTC.

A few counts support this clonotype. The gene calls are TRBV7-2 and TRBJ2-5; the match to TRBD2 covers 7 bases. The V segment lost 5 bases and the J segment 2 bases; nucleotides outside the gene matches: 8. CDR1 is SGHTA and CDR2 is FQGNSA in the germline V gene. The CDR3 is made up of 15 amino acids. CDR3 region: CASSPGGFSQETQYF. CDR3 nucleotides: TGTGCCAGCAGCCCGGGAGGTTTTAGTCAAGAGACCCAGTACTTC.